This T cell receptor beta chain was found in a study of T cells after yellow fever vaccination. General study points: Clones from primary vaccination mostly reappeared after the booster (about 97% CD4, around 90% CD8).

This clonotype was seen only a few times. Its cognate antigen is unknown. A single record per CDR3 protein comes from TCRdb applying MiXCR to the 5' RACE reads. The data contain hundreds of thousands of distinct CDR3 sequences, around an eighth of them singletons. CDR1 and CDR2 (germline): DFQATT, SNEGSKA (reference sequence). With V trimmed by 0 bases and J by 5 bases, 9 bases remained unmatched. The length of the CDR3 is 16 residues. This chain links TRBV20-1 with TRBJ1-5; 8 positions agree with TRBD1. The source was PBMCs, collected on the day of the yellow fever booster vaccination. The source is a man between 25 and 39 years old who received the YFV17D yellow fever vaccine. As DNA, the CDR3 is TGCAGTGCTAGAGATTCTAGGACAGGGTACGATCAGCCCCAGCATTTT. Its protein product is CSARDSRTGYDQPQHF.